These 2 T cell receptor beta chains share one sample of origin, sequenced in a study of shared clonotypes between healthy human individuals. The protocol was immunoSEQ multiplex PCR, while the TCRdb copy is restricted to in-frame clones and leaves out a portion. This sample has about 2 million clones, with 95% found just once. Sequencing was carried out using naive CD4+ T cells sorted from blood. The sample's subset: CD45RA+ positively selected. The receptor source for this set is a man aged 18 to 29 in good health.

The chain employs TRBV30 and TRBJ2-7; D is possibly TRBD2 (6 bases). The CDR3 is made up of 13 amino acids. The V and J ends lost 6 bases and 0 bases respectively, with 12 bases between them. Germline CDR1 GTSNPN, CDR2 SVGIG (reference sequence). CDR3 DNA sequence: TGTGCCTGCGCGGGACGGAGCTCCTACGAGCAGTACTTC. Amino acid sequence: CACAGRSSYEQYF.

This chain connects TRBV28 to TRBJ2-4; tentatively, D is TRBD2 (6 bases). V lost 4 bases and J lost 3, with 13 bases in between. This CDR3 comprises 15 residues. Germline V gene sequence: CDR1 MDHEN, CDR2 SYDVKM. CDR3 residues: CASSSRTIYKNIQYF. CDR3 bases: TGTGCCAGCAGTTCCAGGACTATTTACAAAAACATTCAGTACTTC.